What follows are 18 T cell receptor beta chains derived from one specimen sequenced in a study of T cell responses to AZD1222 COVID-19 vaccine. Generated by immunoSEQ multiplex PCR, the TCRdb table keeps only in-frame clones and is missing some. The table includes about 70,000 clones, 85% detected once. The specimen comprised peripheral blood, sampled on day 0 of AZD1222 vaccination. Receptors originate from an adult in good health.

This chain connects TRBV7-8 to TRBJ1-4; 7 bases fit TRBD1. V lost 6 bases to trimming and J lost 6 bases; unmatched junction nucleotides: 4. Germline loops: CDR1 SGHVS, CDR2 FQNEAQ. CDR3 length: 13 residues. The CDR3 DNA reads as TGTGCCAGCAGGTTTACAGGGGATGAAAAACTGTTTTTT. The encoded protein is CASRFTGDEKLFF. The full variable domain, in which reference TRBV7-8 and TRBJ1-4 provide the parts outside the CDR3, is GAGVSQSPRYKVAKRGQDVALRCDPISGHVSLFWYQQALGQGPEFLTYFQNEAQLDKSGLPSDRFFAERPEGSVSTLKIQRTQQEDSAVYLCASRFTGDEKLFFGSGTQLSVL.

The V and J genes are TRBV6-6 and TRBJ2-1, with 13 bases matching TRBD2. The CDR3 runs 17 residues. The J segment lost 6 bases and the V segment lost 5 bases, leaving 10 bases of the junction unmatched. Germline loops: CDR1 MNHNY, CDR2 SVGAGI (reference sequence). The CDR3 DNA follows: TGTGCCAGCAGTCGGGAAACCTGGACTAGCGGGGGCAATGAGCAGTTCTTC. Translated, it gives CASSRETWTSGGNEQFF.

V and J are TRBV19 and TRBJ2-1, with 13 nucleotides matching TRBD2. V was clipped by 5 bases and J by 5 bases; unmatched bases: 12. Germline V lookup: CDR1 LNHDA, CDR2 SQIVND (reference sequence). The length of the CDR3 is 18 residues. CDR3 protein: CASSPSTSGGARNNEQFF. CDR3 nucleotides: TGTGCCAGTAGTCCCTCTACTAGCGGGGGGGCCCGGAACAATGAGCAGTTCTTC. The full variable domain, with the rest looked up from reference TRBV19 and TRBJ2-1, is DGGITQSPKYLFRKEGQNVTLSCEQNLNHDAMYWYRQDPGQGLRLIYYSQIVNDFQKGDIAEGYSVSREKKESFPLTVTSAQKNPTAFYLCASSPSTSGGARNNEQFFGPGTRLTVL.

This clone showed up just once. The chain carries TRBV10-1 and TRBJ2-2; D gene ambiguous. Trimming took off 10 bases at V and 5 bases at J, with 14 bases between the two ends. CDR3 length: 13 residues. Germline V CDR1 and CDR2: WNHNN, SYGVQD (reference sequence). CDR3 sequence (DNA): TGCGCCACCGGATTCCAGGCGACCGGGGAGCTGTTTTTT. Its protein product is CATGFQATGELFF.

The J gene is TRBJ1-1, the V gene TRBV12-3 or TRBV12-4; no definite D call. Trimming shortened V by 4 bases and J by 11 bases, and 17 bases separated the two germline ends. The CDR3 has 13 amino acids. CDR3 in DNA: TGTGCCAGCAGTTGGCCGCCTCCGGGCGAGGCTTTCTTT. Residues: CASSWPPPGEAFF.

By its share, this clone is medium-sized. The V call is TRBV27, the J call TRBJ1-3, with no clear D. V lost 5 bases and J lost 4, with 12 bases in between. Germline values: CDR1 MNHEY, CDR2 SMNVEV (reference sequence). CDR3 size: 14 residues. The DNA for the CDR3 is TGTGCCAGCAGTGGTAGTCGGACCGGAAACACCATATATTTT. Protein product: CASSGSRTGNTIYF.

The rearrangement links TRBV20-1 to TRBJ2-3; 8 bases line up with TRBD2. There are 19 residues in the CDR3. V was pared by 3 bases and J by 0 bases, with 17 bases of the junction left unmatched. Germline assignment: CDR1 DFQATT and CDR2 SNEGSKA (reference sequence). Here the CDR3 DNA reads TGCAGTGCTAGTCCGTGGAAGAGCGGGGGTAGACCTAGCACAGATACGCAGTATTTT. Translating gives CSASPWKSGGRPSTDTQYF.

This clone was found a few times. This chain uses TRBV11-3 with TRBJ2-3; no firm D call. Trimming pared 0 bases from V and 6 bases from J, leaving 10 bases between. The CDR3 consists of 14 residues. Per the germline V gene, CDR1 is SGHNT and CDR2 is YENEEA. As DNA, the CDR3 is TGTGCCAGCAGCTTAGATCAAATTTTGGATACGCAGTATTTT. This encodes CASSLDQILDTQYF.

V gene TRBV11-3 combines with J gene TRBJ2-2; possibly TRBD1 for D (7 bases). CDR1 is SGHNT, CDR2 YENEEA, per germline. This CDR3 has 15 amino acids. V gave up 8 bases and J gave up 5 bases, with 18 bases separating them. CDR3 DNA sequence: TGTGCCAGCTCCCCAGGGGGGTCGTGGACCGGGGAGCTGTTTTTT. Translated, it gives CASSPGGSWTGELFF.

The V call is TRBV19, the J call TRBJ2-2, with no clear D. CDR1 and CDR2 (germline): LNHDA, SQIVND (reference sequence). The length of the CDR3 is 14 residues. V was pared by 2 bases and J by 6 bases, with 10 bases between. DNA for the CDR3: TGTGCCAGTAGTATATATCCGGGTCCCGGGGAGCTGTTTTTT. Encoded protein: CASSIYPGPGELFF.

This chain joins TRBV25-1 and TRBJ2-5, with D unresolved. There are 10 residues in the CDR3. V was pared by 6 bases and J by 2 bases, with 1 base between. Germline CDR1 reads MGHDK; CDR2 reads SYGVNS. This CDR3 reads CASRQETQYF. The CDR3 nucleotides are TGTGCCAGCAGACAAGAGACCCAGTACTTC.

V and J are TRBV19 and TRBJ1-4; perhaps TRBD1 as D (5 bases). In germline, CDR1 is LNHDA, CDR2 SQIVND (reference sequence). Trimming took off 4 bases at V and 3 bases at J, with 15 bases between the two ends. This CDR3 spans 16 amino acids. CDR3 bases: TGTGCCAGTAGTAGGCAGGGAGAGTGGTCTAATGAAAAACTGTTTTTT. This codes for CASSRQGEWSNEKLFF. The entire variable domain, with the rest obtained from reference TRBV19 and TRBJ1-4, is as follows: DGGITQSPKYLFRKEGQNVTLSCEQNLNHDAMYWYRQDPGQGLRLIYYSQIVNDFQKGDIAEGYSVSREKKESFPLTVTSAQKNPTAFYLCASSRQGEWSNEKLFFGSGTQLSVL.

This clone was recorded once. V usage is TRBV6-2 or TRBV6-3 and J usage is TRBJ1-5; D not resolved. Trimming removed 2 bases from V and 6 bases from J, with 8 bases in between. Per the germline V gene, CDR1 is MNHEY and CDR2 is SVGEGT. CDR3 length: 13 amino acids. CDR3 DNA: TGTGCCAGCAGTTACGGGCAGTTTCAGCCCCAGCATTTT. Its translation: CASSYGQFQPQHF.

This clone appeared a few times. This rearrangement joins TRBV18 to TRBJ2-3; D possibly corresponds to TRBD2 (6 bases). CDR1 is KGHSH, CDR2 LQKENI, per germline. Trimming took 2 bases from V and 6 from J, leaving 12 bases between them. The CDR3 is made up of 14 amino acids. In nucleotides, the CDR3 is TGTGCCAGCTCACCAGCGGCAGGGAGGGATACGCAGTATTTT. Protein sequence: CASSPAAGRDTQYF.

The rearrangement joins TRBV2 to TRBJ2-3, with 8 bases matching TRBD1. V trimming: 7 bases; J trimming: 4 bases; junction bases outside the gene matches: 10. The CDR3 has 15 amino acids. CDR1 is SNHLY, CDR2 FYNNEI, per germline. CDR3 DNA sequence: TGTGCCAGCATGAAACCGGGACAGGAACCAGATACGCAGTATTTT. Its protein is CASMKPGQEPDTQYF. Supplemented by reference TRBV2 and TRBJ2-3, the full variable domain reads EPEVTQTPSHQVTQMGQEVILRCVPISNHLYFYWYRQILGQKVEFLVSFYNNEISEKSEIFDDQFSVERPDGSNFTLKIRSTKLEDSAMYFCASMKPGQEPDTQYFGPGTRLTVL.

The chain couples TRBV6-6 to TRBJ2-3; 10 nucleotides line up with TRBD2. The CDR3 sequence is 16 residues long. Germline CDR1 is MNHNY and CDR2 is SVGAGI (reference sequence). Losses at the gene ends were 3 bases for V and 5 bases for J; bases not matched to a gene: 8. Here the CDR3 DNA reads TGTGCCAGCAGTTATAAGCGGGAGGGCCGGAGAGATACGCAGTATTTT. Its translation: CASSYKREGRRDTQYF.

The chain couples TRBV3-1 (or the pseudogene TRBV3-2) to TRBJ1-2; 8 bases align to TRBD1. With V trimmed by 0 bases and J by 3 bases, 3 bases remained unmatched. CDR1 and CDR2 (germline): LGHDT, YNNKEL (reference sequence). The CDR3 has 15 residues. The CDR3 sequence is CASSQDRGPYYGYTF. The CDR3, as DNA: TGTGCCAGCAGCCAAGACAGGGGGCCTTACTATGGCTACACCTTC.

In regard to this clone: Other DNA sequences in this sample translate to the same CDR3. The CDR3 nucleotides are TGTGCCAGCAGTGAGGGCCAGGGGGGATACGAGCAGTACTTC. It translates to CASSEGQGGYEQYF. The V call is TRBV6-1, the J call TRBJ2-7; D possibly corresponds to TRBD1 (7 bases). Trimming shortened V by 3 bases and J by 4 bases, and 13 bases separated the two germline ends. From germline, CDR1 is MNHNS and CDR2 SASEGT. The CDR3 covers 14 residues.